This T cell receptor beta chain was obtained from a study of beta chain features in type 1 diabetes. Study findings and constraints: Although PCR might favor shorter templates, it would do so equally in patients and controls. Relative to healthy donors, patients appeared to have naive, central memory and Treg TCRB repertoires that were more similar.

In its sample, this clone was seen a few times. Its antigen is unidentified. Germline assignment: CDR1 SGHTA and CDR2 FQGTGA. This CDR3 region has 16 residues. Trimming removed 5 bases from V and 3 bases from J, with 17 bases in between. Expressed TCRB transcripts got sequenced, as all isolated RNA was reverse transcribed. Generated by immunoSEQ multiplex PCR, the TCRdb table keeps only in-frame clones and is missing some. The profile covers 970,000 or so clones, with about a sixth appearing a single time and roughly 0.025% taken by the ten largest. CD45RO/CCR7/CD25/CD127/CD95/CD27 staining was used to isolate CD4+ naive, central memory, regulatory and stem cell-like memory cells by sorting. All sorted populations exceeded 98% purity.

Specimen: naive CD4+ T cells from blood. The chain employs TRBV7-3 and TRBJ2-1; D gene uncertain. The clonotype was recovered from a woman between 18 and 30 years old in good health. This CDR3 reads CASSPVRTIRYNEQFF. The DNA of the CDR3 is TGTGCCAGCAGCCCGGTTCGAACCATTCGCTACAATGAGCAGTTCTTC.